The 32 T cell receptor beta chains below come from one sample, sequenced in a study of cytomegalovirus exposure and HLA in healthy donors. The study ran its PCR with 60 Vbeta and 13 Jbeta primers. Produced via immunoSEQ multiplex PCR; TCRdb's table is partial and in-frame only. The repertoire includes under 200,000 clones, roughly 79% of them detected once, and roughly 1.3% sits in the top ten. The specimen sequenced was PBMCs. The source is a woman between 50 and 59 years old in good health and CMV-seronegative.

The J gene is TRBJ1-5, the V gene TRBV15; tentative D call: TRBD1 (5 bases). V was trimmed by 1 base and J by 6 bases, leaving 25 bases between them. The CDR3 runs 19 residues. In germline, CDR1 is LNHNV, CDR2 YYDKDF (reference sequence). CDR3 nucleotide sequence: TGTGCCACCAGCAGAGGGGGACGGGGGGGGAGGAGCGGAACTCAGCCCCAGCATTTT. It yields the protein CATSRGGRGGRSGTQPQHF.

This clone has more than one count but fewer than ten. This chain uses TRBV2 with TRBJ1-3; 7 bases align to TRBD1. The V gene end was trimmed by 4 bases and the J gene end by 1 base; junction bases not matched to a gene: 4. This CDR3 spans 15 amino acids. In germline, CDR1 is SNHLY, CDR2 FYNNEI. The CDR3 spells CASSGTGGSGNTIYF. The CDR3 region has the DNA TGTGCCAGCAGTGGGACAGGAGGATCTGGAAACACCATATATTTT.

This clone was observed a few times. The V gene is TRBV11-3, the J gene TRBJ2-1, with unresolved D. CDR1 is SGHNT and CDR2 is YENEEA in the germline V gene. The CDR3 is 14 amino acids. V lost 4 bases and J 5 bases, leaving 12 bases between the germline ends. This CDR3 reads CASSSTPTNNEQFF. CDR3 in DNA: TGTGCCAGCAGCTCTACCCCCACGAACAATGAGCAGTTCTTC.

The CDR3 DNA sequence: TGTGCCAGCAGGCGGGGGGGGGCGGGAATGCCCTACGAGCAGTACTTC. As protein: CASRRGGAGMPYEQYF. The V gene is TRBV13, the J gene TRBJ2-7, with TRBD2 matching over 9 bases. The CDR3 has 16 residues. Trimming at V came to 6 bases and at J to 2 bases, leaving 11 bases not matched to a gene. Per germline, CDR1 PRHDT and CDR2 FYEKMQ (reference sequence).

The chain joins TRBV5-4 to TRBJ2-5, with 7 bases lining up with TRBD1. Per germline, CDR1 SGHNT and CDR2 YYREEE (reference sequence). With V trimmed by 0 bases and J by 5 bases, 7 bases remained unmatched. The CDR3 is made up of 15 amino acids. Here the CDR3 reads CASSLGQGVYETQYF. CDR3 DNA: TGTGCCAGCAGCTTGGGTCAGGGGGTATACGAGACCCAGTACTTC. The full variable domain, with the rest looked up from reference TRBV5-4 and TRBJ2-5, is ETGVTQSPTHLIKTRGQQVTLRCSSQSGHNTVSWYQQALGQGPQFIFQYYREEENGRGNFPPRFSGLQFPNYSSELNVNALELDDSALYLCASSLGQGVYETQYFGPGTRLLVL.

The rearrangement joins TRBV18 to TRBJ2-7; 9 bases match TRBD1. The V gene end was trimmed by 2 bases and the J gene end by 2 bases; junction bases not matched to a gene: 7. CDR3 length: 16 residues. Germline CDR1 KGHSH, CDR2 LQKENI. CDR3: CASSPAGQGITYEQYF. The DNA for the CDR3 is TGTGCCAGCTCACCAGCGGGACAGGGAATAACCTACGAGCAGTACTTC. Looking up the rest from reference TRBV18 and TRBJ2-7 gives the full variable domain: NAGVMQNPRHLVRRRGQEARLRCSPMKGHSHVYWYRQLPEEGLKFMVYLQKENIIDESGMPKERFSAEFPKEGPSILRIQQVVRGDSAAYFCASSPAGQGITYEQYFGPGTRLTVT.

CDR3 bases: TGTGCCAGCAGTTCAACCCTAGCGGGAGGGGTTCGGAGGAAGGAGACCCAGTACTTC. Its protein is CASSSTLAGGVRRKETQYF. This chain joins TRBV28 and TRBJ2-5; 12 bases agree with TRBD2. CDR3 size: 19 residues. J was trimmed by 5 bases and V by 4 bases; bases with no gene match: 17. CDR1 is MDHEN, CDR2 SYDVKM, per germline.

Only one count was recorded for this clone. The chain couples TRBV28 to TRBJ2-2; D gene ambiguous. This CDR3 has 14 residues. With 8 bases removed from V and 0 bases from J, the gap between germline ends came to 10 bases. CDR1 is MDHEN, CDR2 SYDVKM, per germline. In DNA form, the CDR3 reads TGTGCCAGCTGGCTGGCTGCGAACACCGGGGAGCTGTTTTTT. This sequence encodes CASWLAANTGELFF.

V gene TRBV5-1 combines with J gene TRBJ2-7; D not certain. The CDR3 covers 14 residues. Germline-derived CDR1 and CDR2 are SGHRS and YFSETQ. The V end lost 1 base, the J end lost 0 bases, and 8 bases lay between the germline ends. As DNA, the CDR3 is TGCGCCAGCAGCTTGTTCAGGTCCTCCTACGAGCAGTACTTC. It specifies CASSLFRSSYEQYF.

The V and J genes are TRBV28 and TRBJ1-1, with D possibly being TRBD1 (5 bases). The germline V gene encodes CDR1 MDHEN and CDR2 SYDVKM. This CDR3 is 15 amino acids long. Between the trimmed V and J ends, which lost 7 bases and 1 base, there was a span of 16 bases. Here the CDR3 reads CASNNADKKNTEAFF. CDR3 nucleotide sequence: TGTGCCAGCAACAATGCGGACAAAAAGAACACTGAAGCTTTCTTT.

The chain is built from TRBV30 and TRBJ2-7; D is uncertain. Germline-derived CDR1 and CDR2 are GTSNPN and SVGIG (reference sequence). The CDR3 is 13 residues long. Trimming removed 0 bases from V and 2 bases from J, with 8 bases in between. The chain's CDR3 is CAWSVDTTYEQYF. Here the CDR3 DNA reads TGTGCCTGGAGTGTCGACACGACCTACGAGCAGTACTTC. Full variable domain (rest looked up from reference TRBV30 and TRBJ2-7): SQTIHQWPATLVQPVGSPLSLECTVEGTSNPNLYWYRQAAGRGLQLLFYSVGIGQISSEVPQNLSASRPQDRQFILSSKKLLLSDSGFYLCAWSVDTTYEQYFGPGTRLTVT.

This clone appeared a few times. This chain joins TRBV6-5 and TRBJ1-1; D remains ambiguous. V shed 0 bases and J shed 1 base, with 12 bases lying between them. Germline V gene lookup returns CDR1 MNHEY and CDR2 SVGAGI. This CDR3 region has 16 residues. The CDR3 DNA follows: TGTGCCAGCAGTTACTCGAGGCCCGGAGGGAACACTGAAGCTTTCTTT. Its protein product is CASSYSRPGGNTEAFF.

V usage is TRBV4-2 and J usage is TRBJ2-2, with a tentative D call TRBD2 (5 bases). Trimming took 5 bases from V and 1 from J, leaving 11 bases between them. This CDR3 contains 15 residues. CDR1 is LGHNA and CDR2 is YNFKEQ in the germline V gene. Here the CDR3 DNA reads TGTGCCAGCAGCTCCCCGGCGGGGAACACCGGGGAGCTGTTTTTT. Translated, it gives CASSSPAGNTGELFF.

This clone was recorded a few times. The gene calls are TRBV11-2 and TRBJ2-2; TRBD2 agrees at 9 bases. V trimming: 1 base; J trimming: 9 bases; junction bases outside the gene matches: 6. CDR3 size: 15 residues. Germline V CDR1 and CDR2: SGHAT, FQNNGV. In DNA, the CDR3 is TGTGCCAGCAGCTTAGTAGCGGGGGCTCACCGGGAGCTGTTTTTT. This encodes CASSLVAGAHRELFF.

This chain joins TRBV7-2 and TRBJ2-5; possible D gene TRBD1, 6 bases. Germline V gene lookup returns CDR1 SGHTA and CDR2 FQGNSA. The CDR3 consists of 15 residues. Trimming shortened V by 5 bases and J by 5 bases, and 18 bases separated the two germline ends. CDR3 nucleotides: TGTGCCAGCAGCCCTCCCATTAGGGGGACGGAGACCCAGTACTTC. Amino acid sequence: CASSPPIRGTETQYF.

The gene calls are TRBV7-3 and TRBJ1-1, with 12 bases aligning to TRBD1. V lost 8 bases and J lost 4; bases outside the gene matches: 8. Germline loops: CDR1 SGHTA, CDR2 FQGTGA. The CDR3 extends over 15 amino acids. CDR3 protein: CASRGGTGGVTEAFF. The CDR3 DNA reads as TGTGCCAGCCGGGGGGGGACAGGGGGCGTCACTGAAGCTTTCTTT.

This clone occurred a few times. This sequence joins TRBV28 and TRBJ2-5, with TRBD1 as a possible D gene (5 bases). Germline assignment: CDR1 MDHEN and CDR2 SYDVKM. The CDR3 totals 14 residues. The V and J ends lost 6 bases and 2 bases respectively, with 13 bases between them. In DNA, the CDR3 is TGTGCCAGCAGCATGACAGCTAATCAAGAGACCCAGTACTTC. Translating it yields CASSMTANQETQYF.

The CDR3 here is CASSSGGGGEQFF. Here the CDR3 DNA reads TGTGCCAGCAGTTCCGGGGGGGGAGGGGAGCAGTTCTTC. The chain couples TRBV6-5 to TRBJ2-1, with 8 positions matching TRBD2. The CDR3 runs 13 residues. V gave up 4 bases and J gave up 10 bases; unmatched junction bases: 6. CDR1 and CDR2 (germline): MNHEY, SVGAGI.

This clone was detected only a few times. The V gene is TRBV5-1, the J gene TRBJ2-6, with 12 positions matching TRBD1. J was trimmed by 3 bases and V by 0 bases; bases with no gene match: 4. CDR1 and CDR2 (germline): SGHRS, YFSETQ. The CDR3 length is 18 residues. The CDR3, as DNA: TGCGCCAGCAGCTTGGACCGGGACAGGGGGCATGGGGCCAACGTCCTGACTTTC. As protein: CASSLDRDRGHGANVLTF.

The chain recombines TRBV6-5 with TRBJ1-1, with no clear D. The CDR3 loop spans 14 amino acids. V was trimmed by 4 bases and J by 11 bases, leaving 20 bases between them. CDR1 is MNHEY, CDR2 SVGAGI, per germline. As DNA, the CDR3 is TGTGCCAGCAGTTCCCTCTCCGGGAGCGGTGGGGCTTTCTTT. Translating gives CASSSLSGSGGAFF.

The chain recombines TRBV25-1 with TRBJ2-5, with 8 nucleotides matching TRBD1. CDR1 and CDR2 from the germline V gene are MGHDK and SYGVNS. This CDR3 is built from 15 residues. V was pared by 6 bases and J by 2 bases, with 8 bases of the junction left unmatched. CDR3 region: CASRRTGLIQETQYF. The CDR3 nucleotides read TGTGCCAGCAGAAGGACAGGGCTAATACAAGAGACCCAGTACTTC.

V usage is TRBV5-4 and J usage is TRBJ2-1; 13 positions agree with TRBD2. Germline V gene lookup returns CDR1 SGHNT and CDR2 YYREEE (reference sequence). CDR3 size: 14 residues. The V and J ends lost 4 bases and 9 bases, in that order; junction bases with no gene match: 4. The CDR3 nucleotides read TGTGCCAGCAGCAGGACTAGCGGGAGTCTTGAGCAGTTCTTC. Translating it yields CASSRTSGSLEQFF.

The gene calls are TRBV5-1 and TRBJ2-7, with 9 bases lining up with TRBD1. The germline gives CDR1 SGHRS, CDR2 YFSETQ. The CDR3 contains 14 residues. V dropped 5 bases and J dropped 3; count of bases not matched to a gene: 6. The CDR3 bases are TGCGCCAGCAGGGCCGGGACAGGGAACTACGAGCAGTACTTC. Encoded protein: CASRAGTGNYEQYF.

The genes are TRBV30 and TRBJ2-1, with 8 bases fitting TRBD2. With 0 bases clipped from V and 8 bases from J, the junction kept 21 bases outside the gene matches. Germline V gene data show CDR1 as GTSNPN and CDR2 as SVGIG (reference sequence). CDR3 length equals 19 residues. The CDR3 nucleotides read TGTGCCTGGAGTGTGACACTATTTTCGGCGGGAGGAAGAAAAGATGAGCAGTTCTTC. This sequence encodes CAWSVTLFSAGGRKDEQFF.

This clone was counted only a few times. The chain combines TRBV29-1 with TRBJ2-7, with 9 bases fitting TRBD1. Losses at the gene ends were 6 bases for V and 2 bases for J; bases not matched to a gene: 2. CDR3 length equals 12 residues. CDR1 is SQVTM and CDR2 is ANQGSEA in the germline V gene. The CDR3 nucleotides are TGCAGCGTCTGGACAGGGGCCTACGAGCAGTACTTC. It yields the protein CSVWTGAYEQYF.

The chain couples TRBV27 to TRBJ2-1, with D possibly matching TRBD2 (6 bases). Germline loops: CDR1 MNHEY, CDR2 SMNVEV (reference sequence). The CDR3 consists of 13 residues. V lost 2 bases, J lost 9 bases, and 11 bases lay in between. The CDR3 is CASSLLGGGEQFF. DNA for the CDR3: TGTGCCAGCAGTTTACTTGGGGGAGGTGAGCAGTTCTTC.

In regard to this clone: This specimen includes other DNA sequences encoding the same CDR3. The rearrangement links TRBV9 to TRBJ2-5, with D perhaps TRBD1 (5 bases). The germline CDR1 and CDR2 sequences are SGDLS and YYNGEE. With 0 bases removed from V and 1 base from J, the gap between germline ends came to 7 bases. This CDR3 has 14 residues. This CDR3 is CASSVGQLQETQYF. As DNA, the CDR3 is TGTGCCAGCAGCGTAGGACAGCTCCAAGAGACCCAGTACTTC. Combining the CDR3 with reference TRBV9 and TRBJ2-5 gives the whole variable domain DSGVTQTPKHLITATGQRVTLRCSPRSGDLSVYWYQQSLDQGLQFLIQYYNGEERAKGNILERFSAQQFPDLHSELNLSSLELGDSALYFCASSVGQLQETQYFGPGTRLLVL.

Note on this clone: The sample has other DNA sequences that encode this CDR3 too. This chain uses TRBV29-1 with TRBJ1-5, with TRBD1 matching 9 bases. V was clipped by 2 bases and J by 9 bases; unmatched bases: 5. The germline V gene has CDR1 SQVTM and CDR2 ANQGSEA. The CDR3 spans 13 residues. CDR3 sequence (DNA): TGCAGCGTTGAAATGACAGGGGGTGGGCCCCAGCATTTT. Amino acids: CSVEMTGGGPQHF.

The gene calls are TRBV19 and TRBJ2-5, with D possibly being TRBD1 (6 bases). The CDR3 runs to 13 residues. V gave up 4 bases and J gave up 0 bases, with 6 bases separating them. Germline V lookup: CDR1 LNHDA, CDR2 SQIVND (reference sequence). In DNA form, the CDR3 reads TGTGCCAGTAGTACAGGGGACCAAGAGACCCAGTACTTC. Residues: CASSTGDQETQYF.

This chain connects TRBV7-9 to TRBJ2-1, with a tentative D call TRBD2 (5 bases). Trimming pared 5 bases from V and 9 bases from J, leaving 17 bases between. The CDR3 loop spans 14 amino acids. From germline, CDR1 is SEHNR and CDR2 FQNEAQ (reference sequence). CDR3 amino acids: CASSLDSAMVEQFF. CDR3 in DNA: TGTGCCAGCAGCCTGGACTCGGCGATGGTTGAGCAGTTCTTC.

The table lists this clone with a few counts. The chain is built from TRBV5-4 and TRBJ1-1, with D possibly being TRBD1 (5 bases). Trimming removed 4 bases from V and 0 bases from J, with 13 bases in between. CDR1 and CDR2 from the germline V gene are SGHNT and YYREEE (reference sequence). The CDR3 sequence is 15 residues long. CDR3 loop: CASSPFQTVNTEAFF. CDR3 nucleotide sequence: TGTGCCAGCAGCCCTTTCCAGACAGTGAACACTGAAGCTTTCTTT.

This chain links TRBV6-4 with TRBJ2-2; the D gene is possibly TRBD1 (6 bases). Germline CDR1 MRHNA, CDR2 SNTAGT. The CDR3 totals 14 residues. V was pared by 6 bases and J by 5 bases, with 13 bases between. CDR3 sequence: CASSHNRDTGELFF. The CDR3 DNA follows: TGTGCCAGCAGCCATAACAGGGATACCGGGGAGCTGTTTTTT.